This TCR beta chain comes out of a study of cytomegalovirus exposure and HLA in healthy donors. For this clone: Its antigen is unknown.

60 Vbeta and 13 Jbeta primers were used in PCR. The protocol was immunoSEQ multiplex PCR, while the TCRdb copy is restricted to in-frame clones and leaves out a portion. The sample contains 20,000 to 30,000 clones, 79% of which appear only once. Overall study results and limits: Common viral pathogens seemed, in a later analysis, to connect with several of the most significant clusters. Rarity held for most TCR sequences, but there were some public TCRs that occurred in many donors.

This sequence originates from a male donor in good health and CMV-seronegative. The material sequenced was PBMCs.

CDR3 sequence reads: CATSSAAAGGQETQYF. As DNA, the CDR3 is TGTGCCACCAGCTCCGCGGCAGCGGGGGGGCAAGAGACCCAGTACTTC. The chain combines TRBV15 with TRBJ2-5; TRBD2 agrees at 10 bases. The J segment lost 2 bases and the V segment lost 5 bases, leaving 8 bases of the junction unmatched. The CDR3 sequence is 16 residues long. Germline CDR1 reads LNHNV; CDR2 reads YYDKDF (reference sequence).